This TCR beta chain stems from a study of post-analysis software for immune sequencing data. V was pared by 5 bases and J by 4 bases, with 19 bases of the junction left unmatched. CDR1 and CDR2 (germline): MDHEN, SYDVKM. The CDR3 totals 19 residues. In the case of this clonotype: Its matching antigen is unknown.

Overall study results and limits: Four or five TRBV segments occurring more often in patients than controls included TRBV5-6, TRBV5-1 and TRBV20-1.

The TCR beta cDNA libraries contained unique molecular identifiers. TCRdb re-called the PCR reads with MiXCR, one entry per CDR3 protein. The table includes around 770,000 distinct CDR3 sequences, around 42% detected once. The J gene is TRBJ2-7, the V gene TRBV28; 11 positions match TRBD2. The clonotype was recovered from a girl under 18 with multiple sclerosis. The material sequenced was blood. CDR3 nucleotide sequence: TGTGCCAGCAGTCCCGTGGCCCCCATACTAGCGGGAGTCGGGTACGAGCAGTACTTC. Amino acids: CASSPVAPILAGVGYEQYF. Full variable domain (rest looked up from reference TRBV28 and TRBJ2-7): DVKVTQSSRYLVKRTGEKVFLECVQDMDHENMFWYRQDPGLGLRLIYFSYDVKMKEKGDIPEGYSVSREKKERFSLILESASTNQTSMYLCASSPVAPILAGVGYEQYFGPGTRLTVT.